This T cell receptor (beta chain) was identified during a study of T cell responses to AZD1222 COVID-19 vaccine. Points from the study as a whole: Spike-spanning, vaccine-associated CD4 TCRs were dominant at 160-218 and 743-854. Nearly half of spike-specific TCRs reportedly target unmutated variant regions. Clonal diversity was possibly underestimated, and white British individuals and females predominated among donors.

On this clone: Its target is unknown.

The assay was immunoSEQ multiplex PCR, and TCRdb's table has in-frame clones only and misses some. The sample includes 100,000 to 120,000 clones, around 89% seen only once; the top ten take approximately 6.4%. The CDR3 is 15 residues long. Germline loops: CDR1 MNHEY, CDR2 SVGEGT. V was clipped by 5 bases and J by 7 bases, with 19 bases between them. Second-dose schedules of about 4 or about 12 weeks were combined. The TCR comes from an adult who received the AZD1222 COVID-19 vaccine. The gene calls are TRBV6-2 or TRBV6-3 and TRBJ2-3; TRBD2 is a possible D gene (7 bases). Sequenced material: peripheral blood, taken 28 days after the second AZD1222 dose. CDR3 nucleotides: TGTGCCAGCAGTGCGAGGGGGGACTACTTAAATACGCAGTATTTT. It specifies CASSARGDYLNTQYF.